Presented here are 23 T cell receptor beta chains from one specimen sequenced in a study of T cells in Graves' hyperthyroidism and ophthalmopathy (dated by TCRdb to about 2019). Library preparation employed multiplex PCR. TCRdb names Illumina HiSeq 2000 as the instrument used. The TCR beta CDR3 regions were amplified from the RNA transcripts. For the first round of RT-PCR on the TCR CDR3, the HTBI primer set was used together with the Qiagen OneStep RT-PCR kit. TCRdb ran its own pipeline on the public reads, namely fastp trimming at Q25 and MiXCR clone calling, and kept in-frame beta chains. One record per CDR3 amino acid sequence lists the most common genes and DNA. This sample holds about 500,000 distinct CDR3 sequences; over 45% were observed only once. The top ten hold about two fifths of the sample. Sequencing used peripheral blood or thyroid tissue (not recorded which). These TCRs come from an adult woman with Graves' disease, either hyperthyroidism or ophthalmopathy (not recorded which).

This clonotype showed up many times. The V gene is TRBV7-9, the J gene TRBJ1-2; 8 bases align to TRBD1. J lost 6 bases, V lost 2 bases, and 8 bases had no gene match. CDR1 SEHNR and CDR2 FQNEAQ come from the germline V gene (reference sequence). The CDR3 extends over 15 amino acids. The CDR3 is CASSLQGASGNGYTF. CDR3 coding DNA: TGTGCCAGCAGCTTACAGGGGGCGTCGGGTAATGGCTACACCTTC. The full variable domain, in which reference TRBV7-9 and TRBJ1-2 provide the parts outside the CDR3, is DTGVSQNPRHKITKRGQNVTFRCDPISEHNRLYWYRQTLGQGPEFLTYFQNEAQLEKSRLLSDRFSAERPKGSFSTLEIQRTEQGDSAMYLCASSLQGASGNGYTFGSGTRLTVV.

J is TRBJ2-2 and V is TRBV25-1, with a possible D match to TRBD1 (5 bases). CDR1 and CDR2 from the germline V gene are MGHDK and SYGVNS. The V end lost 6 bases, the J end lost 0 bases, and 11 bases lay between the germline ends. The CDR3 totals 15 residues. For the CDR3, the DNA is TGTGCCAGCAGCGACCAGGGTGCGAACACCGGGGAGCTGTTTTTT. Protein product: CASSDQGANTGELFF.

The V call is TRBV25-1, the J call TRBJ1-4; 7 bases agree with TRBD1. V shed 3 bases and J 7 bases; nucleotides not matched to a gene: 5. The CDR3 length is 14 residues. Per the germline V gene, CDR1 is MGHDK and CDR2 is SYGVNS. The CDR3 DNA reads as TGTGCCAGCAGTGACGACAGGGTTGGTGAAAAACTGTTTTTT. Protein product: CASSDDRVGEKLFF.

This clonotype turned up a few times. The genes are TRBV20-1 and TRBJ2-7, with 7 bases matching TRBD1. The CDR3 runs 14 residues. Germline CDR1 and CDR2: DFQATT and SNEGSKA (reference sequence). The trim removed 5 bases at V and 2 bases at J, leaving 9 bases unmatched. The CDR3 nucleotides read TGCAGTGCTGACCGGGACAGCATAGCCTACGAGCAGTACTTC. As protein: CSADRDSIAYEQYF.

This chain connects TRBV5-1 to TRBJ1-1, with D hard to call. CDR1 is SGHRS, CDR2 YFSETQ, per germline. The CDR3 spans 15 residues. Deletions cut 4 bases from V and 4 bases from J, with 17 bases between. The CDR3 sequence: CASSMFPGAGTEAFF. CDR3 nucleotide sequence: TGCGCCAGCAGCATGTTCCCGGGTGCCGGCACTGAAGCTTTCTTT.

This chain links TRBV11-2 with TRBJ2-5; 7 bases line up with TRBD1. V lost 5 bases to trimming and J lost 9 bases; unmatched junction nucleotides: 12. Germline V lookup: CDR1 SGHAT, CDR2 FQNNGV. The CDR3 consists of 14 residues. The CDR3 DNA reads TGTGCCAGCAGCCAAGCAGGGGGTAGTCAGCCCCAGTACTTC. Residues: CASSQAGGSQPQYF.

This clonotype has ten or more counts. This chain uses TRBV10-3 with TRBJ1-2, with D possibly TRBD1 on 6 matching bases. Trimming took 4 bases from V and 6 from J, leaving 27 bases between them. Germline-derived CDR1 and CDR2 are ENHRY and SYGVKD. This CDR3 spans 18 amino acids. In DNA, the CDR3 is TGTGCCATCAGTGCTTATACCCGGGACACTTCCGGGGACGATGGCTACACCTTC. Protein product: CAISAYTRDTSGDDGYTF.

The table lists this clonotype with many counts. V is TRBV29-1 and J is TRBJ2-5; no definite D call. Looked up from germline, CDR1 is SQVTM and CDR2 is ANQGSEA. Trimming removed 3 bases at V and 5 bases at J, with 16 bases between. CDR3 size: 14 residues. The CDR3 DNA reads as TGCAGCGTTGAGAAAGGAACCGAAGCGGAGACCCAGTACTTC. As protein: CSVEKGTEAETQYF.

The chain links TRBV28 to TRBJ2-7, with 9 bases identical to TRBD2. Per the germline V gene, CDR1 is MDHEN and CDR2 is SYDVKM. The CDR3 spans 15 residues. V was clipped by 5 bases and J by 5 bases; unmatched bases: 10. The CDR3 reads CASSAPGTSSDEQYF. CDR3 in DNA: TGTGCCAGCAGTGCCCCGGGGACTAGCAGTGACGAGCAGTACTTC.

The chain recombines TRBV15 with TRBJ1-1; D call uncertain. This CDR3 has 15 residues. V shed 0 bases and J shed 4 bases, with 12 bases lying between them. CDR1 is LNHNV and CDR2 is YYDKDF in the germline V gene (reference sequence). CDR3 amino acids: CATSRDRGEGTEAFF. The CDR3 DNA is TGTGCCACCAGCAGAGATCGGGGAGAAGGCACTGAAGCTTTCTTT.

This clonotype was observed at least ten times. This rearrangement joins TRBV2 to TRBJ2-7, with a possible D match to TRBD2 (5 bases). The CDR3 length is 13 residues. CDR1 is SNHLY, CDR2 FYNNEI, per germline. Trimming cost V 4 bases and J 3 bases, with 10 bases left between them. CDR3 bases: TGTGCCAGCAGTGGAGGGTGGAACTACGAGCAGTACTTC. It specifies CASSGGWNYEQYF.

This clonotype was seen only a few times. The genes are TRBV5-1 and TRBJ1-2, with a possible D match to TRBD1 (6 bases). CDR1 SGHRS and CDR2 YFSETQ come from the germline V gene. The CDR3 is 13 amino acids. The V end was cut by 2 bases, the J end by 6 bases, with 11 bases between. The CDR3 loop is CASSLWAGDGYTF. CDR3 bases: TGCGCCAGCAGCTTATGGGCAGGGGATGGCTACACCTTC.

Many counts were recorded for this clonotype. This chain connects TRBV6-2 or TRBV6-3 to TRBJ1-5; D unclear. The CDR3 extends over 12 amino acids. Trimming removed 3 bases at V and 7 bases at J, with 7 bases between. Germline assignment: CDR1 MNHEY and CDR2 SVGEGT. The CDR3 DNA sequence: TGTGCCAGCAGTTATTCGAGACAGCCCCAGCATTTT. Its protein product is CASSYSRQPQHF.

The V and J genes are TRBV29-1 and TRBJ1-1, with D hard to call. The CDR3 loop spans 11 amino acids. The V and J ends lost 8 bases and 1 base respectively, with 8 bases between them. Looked up from germline, CDR1 is SQVTM and CDR2 is ANQGSEA. CDR3 protein: CSLMGNTEAFF. In nucleotides, the CDR3 is TGCAGCTTAATGGGGAACACTGAAGCTTTCTTT.

This rearrangement joins TRBV15 to TRBJ1-1, with 8 bases aligning to TRBD1. CDR1 is LNHNV and CDR2 is YYDKDF in the germline V gene (reference sequence). The V and J ends lost 1 base and 3 bases, in that order; junction bases with no gene match: 4. This CDR3 has 15 amino acids. CDR3 bases: TGTGCCACCAGCAGAGGAAACAGGGGGGACACTGAAGCTTTCTTT. Amino acids: CATSRGNRGDTEAFF.

The gene calls are TRBV2 and TRBJ2-2, with 13 nucleotides matching TRBD2. The CDR3 runs to 15 residues. Trimming at V came to 9 bases and at J to 6 bases, leaving 7 bases not matched to a gene. Germline CDR1 is SNHLY and CDR2 is FYNNEI. The CDR3 reads CARTSGRTRAGELFF. Written as DNA, the CDR3 is TGTGCCAGGACTAGCGGGAGGACCAGGGCCGGGGAGCTGTTTTTT.

This clonotype was seen just once. The V and J genes are TRBV20-1 and TRBJ2-7; 7 bases align to TRBD2. Germline V gene sequence: CDR1 DFQATT, CDR2 SNEGSKA (reference sequence). CDR3 length: 12 amino acids. V trimming: 8 bases; J trimming: 1 base; junction bases outside the gene matches: 5. In nucleotides, the CDR3 is TGCAGTTTTCTAGCGGATTCCTACGAGCAGTACTTC. Its translation: CSFLADSYEQYF.

This clonotype appeared many times. The chain employs TRBV6-1 and TRBJ1-2, with D possibly being TRBD1 (6 bases). Germline CDR1 MNHNS, CDR2 SASEGT. The V end was cut by 6 bases, the J end by 6 bases, with 11 bases between. CDR3 size: 12 residues. The CDR3 bases are TGTGCCAGCAGCTACAGGGTTGATGGCTACACCTTC. Its translation: CASSYRVDGYTF.

The chain employs TRBV9 and TRBJ1-5; D unclear. CDR3 length: 14 amino acids. CDR1 and CDR2 from the germline V gene are SGDLS and YYNGEE. V was cut by 0 bases and J by 3 bases, with 7 bases left in between. The CDR3 sequence: CASSVGALNQPQHF. The DNA of the CDR3 is TGTGCCAGCAGCGTAGGAGCCCTCAATCAGCCCCAGCATTTT.

CDR3 nucleotides: TGTGCCACATCCGGGAGCGACTATGGCTACACCTTC. It specifies CATSGSDYGYTF. The chain is built from TRBV19 and TRBJ1-2; D not resolved. Looked up from germline, CDR1 is LNHDA and CDR2 is SQIVND (reference sequence). This CDR3 spans 12 amino acids. Trimming took off 10 bases at V and 3 bases at J, with 12 bases between the two ends. Drawing the rest from reference TRBV19 and TRBJ1-2, the complete variable domain is DGGITQSPKYLFRKEGQNVTLSCEQNLNHDAMYWYRQDPGQGLRLIYYSQIVNDFQKGDIAEGYSVSREKKESFPLTVTSAQKNPTAFYLCATSGSDYGYTFGSGTRLTVV.

This chain links TRBV7-9 with TRBJ2-7, with TRBD2 matching 9 bases. The germline V gene has CDR1 SEHNR and CDR2 FQNEAQ (reference sequence). V lost 5 bases to trimming and J lost 5 bases; unmatched junction nucleotides: 10. This CDR3 comprises 15 residues. CDR3 residues: CASSPQGGGRDEQYF. The CDR3 bases are TGTGCCAGCAGCCCCCAGGGGGGCGGGAGGGACGAGCAGTACTTC.

The chain links TRBV7-3 to TRBJ2-2; 7 bases fit TRBD1. CDR1 SGHTA and CDR2 FQGTGA come from the germline V gene. The CDR3 runs to 15 residues. V was pared by 6 bases and J by 0 bases, with 4 bases of the junction left unmatched. The CDR3 here is CASSYQGANTGELFF. CDR3 bases: TGTGCCAGCAGTTACCAGGGGGCGAACACCGGGGAGCTGTTTTTT.

This clonotype was detected ten times or more. The gene calls are TRBV7-9 and TRBJ2-6, with D possibly matching TRBD1 (6 bases). The CDR3 is made up of 20 amino acids. Germline V lookup: CDR1 SEHNR, CDR2 FQNEAQ (reference sequence). V was cut by 3 bases and J by 0 bases, with 21 bases left in between. The CDR3 DNA reads TGTGCCAGCAGCTTCGGTACCGGGACATCCCTCTTCTCTGGGGCCAACGTCCTGACTTTC. Encoded protein: CASSFGTGTSLFSGANVLTF.